A selection of T cell receptor beta chains follows, all from one sample in a study of brain metastases from non-small cell lung cancer. TCRdb's table, derived via immunoSEQ multiplex PCR, lists solely in-frame clones and lacks some. The table lists around 4,200 clones, 80% to 90% of them singletons, with under 8% in the top ten. Sequencing input: primary lung tumor tissue. These receptors came from a donor aged 40 or over with non-small cell lung cancer. The CDR3 runs from the conserved cysteine through the conserved F or W.

TRBV7-8	TRBJ2-2	CASSSDPRAGANTGELFF
TRBV19	TRBJ1-2	CASSIGRRTNYGYTF
TRBV24-1	TRBJ2-2	CASNTTDPGAGELFF
TRBV28	TRBJ2-7	CASSLGGDQYYEQYF
TRBV19	TRBJ1-1	CASSITGGRLGTEAFF
TRBV11-3	TRBJ1-6	CASSLATTGGYNSPLHF
TRBV7-9	TRBJ2-7	CASSLGTGGRVSYEQYF
TRBV6-6	TRBJ1-5	CASSGQGANQPQHF
TRBV5-1	TRBJ2-3	CASSLTDTQYF
TRBV29-1	TRBJ1-2	CSVDQGLGYTF
TRBV2	TRBJ1-4	CASSPTGNANEKLFF
TRBV30	TRBJ2-7	CAWRRDRIAYEQYF
TRBV6-5	TRBJ2-1	CASSTGLANEQFF
TRBV28	TRBJ2-3	CASSSDKLAGASTDTQYF
TRBV19	TRBJ2-7	CASSSPPYEQYF
TRBV2	TRBJ2-7	CASSETGYSYEQYF
TRBV9	TRBJ2-3	CASSVLAGVTDTQYF